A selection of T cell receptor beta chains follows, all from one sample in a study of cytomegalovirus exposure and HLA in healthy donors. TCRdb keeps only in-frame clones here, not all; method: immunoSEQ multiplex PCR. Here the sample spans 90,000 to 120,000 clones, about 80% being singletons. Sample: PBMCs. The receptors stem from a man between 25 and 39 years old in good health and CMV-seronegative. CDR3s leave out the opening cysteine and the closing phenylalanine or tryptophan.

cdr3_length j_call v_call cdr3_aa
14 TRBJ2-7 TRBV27 ASSLRGTGVIYEQY
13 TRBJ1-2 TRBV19 ASTSDRGRDYGYT
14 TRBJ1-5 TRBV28 ASSRRGPYSNQPQH
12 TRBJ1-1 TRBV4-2 ASSRSGGGTEAF
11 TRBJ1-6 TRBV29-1 SVGPDRGTPLH
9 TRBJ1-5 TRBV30 ASGDSQPQH
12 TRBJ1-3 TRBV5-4 ASSPGQGGNTIY
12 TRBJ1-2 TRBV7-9 ASSLADLREGYT
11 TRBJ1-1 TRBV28 ASLTPGNTEAF
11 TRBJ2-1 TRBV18 ASSGRQRDEQF
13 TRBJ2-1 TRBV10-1 ASSDGTEGRNEQF
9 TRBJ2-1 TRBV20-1 SASWGDEQF
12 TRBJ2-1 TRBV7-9 ASSHPGGGNEQF
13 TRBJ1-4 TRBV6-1 ASSDPRGWGEKLF
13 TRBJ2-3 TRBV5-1 ASSFRDLSPDTQY
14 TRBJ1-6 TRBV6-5 ASSYQKGQANSPLH
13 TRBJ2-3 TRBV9 ASSAGGGSTDTQY
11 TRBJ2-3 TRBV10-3 AITSGATDTQY
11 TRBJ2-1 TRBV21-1 ASRRDSYNEQF
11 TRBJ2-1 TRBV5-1 ASSLDVGGEQF
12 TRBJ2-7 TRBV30 AWSVFGGAWEQY
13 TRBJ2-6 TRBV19 ASRLYSSGANVLT
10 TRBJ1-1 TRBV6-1 ASARQVTEAF
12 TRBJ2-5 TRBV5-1 ASTTRTGGETQY
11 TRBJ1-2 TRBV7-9 ASSLKGAYGYT
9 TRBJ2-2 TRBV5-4 ASSSRGELF
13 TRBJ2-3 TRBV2 ASRGAGYRTDTQY
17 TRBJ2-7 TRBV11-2 ASSLDRDKTGRASYEQY
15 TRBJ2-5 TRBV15 ATPDLQGGRAHETQY
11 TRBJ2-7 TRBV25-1 ASRGSGPFEQY
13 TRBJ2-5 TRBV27 ASSLWSGSEETQY
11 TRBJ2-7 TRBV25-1 ASSESGAYEQY
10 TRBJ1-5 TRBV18 ASSPDRADQH
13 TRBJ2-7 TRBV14 ASSYRTGRVHEQY
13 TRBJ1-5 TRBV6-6 ASSRTGAGNQPQH
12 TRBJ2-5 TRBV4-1 ASSQGSGRETQY
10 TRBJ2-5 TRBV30 AWSGRSETQY
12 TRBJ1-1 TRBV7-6 ASSLSSGNTEAF
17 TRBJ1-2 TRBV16 ASSQSNSGTGGRVYGYT
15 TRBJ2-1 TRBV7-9 ASSLRRSGGADNEQF
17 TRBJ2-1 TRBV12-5 ASGLPKIPGRTSYNEQF
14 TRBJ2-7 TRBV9 ASSVDARGGFEEQY